This T cell receptor (beta chain) was sequenced during a study of T cell responses to AZD1222 COVID-19 vaccine. Profiling relied on immunoSEQ multiplex PCR, and the TCRdb table lists in-frame clones only, not all of them. The sample lists 80,000 to 95,000 clones, about nine tenths seen once, with 5% to 5.5% in the top ten. Recipients boosted at about 4 weeks or about 12 weeks are pooled. This CDR3 comprises 17 residues. In germline, CDR1 is GTSNPN, CDR2 SVGIG (reference sequence). J lost 4 bases, V lost 8 bases, and 18 bases had no gene match. V gene TRBV30 combines with J gene TRBJ2-1; 9 positions agree with TRBD2. Sequenced here: peripheral blood, sampled 28 days after the second AZD1222 dose. This sequence originates from an adult who received the AZD1222 COVID-19 vaccine. As DNA, the CDR3 is TGTGCCCTCCGGGGACGTAGCGGGGGCGCGTCGTACAATGAGCAGTTCTTC. Protein product: CALRGRSGGASYNEQFF.